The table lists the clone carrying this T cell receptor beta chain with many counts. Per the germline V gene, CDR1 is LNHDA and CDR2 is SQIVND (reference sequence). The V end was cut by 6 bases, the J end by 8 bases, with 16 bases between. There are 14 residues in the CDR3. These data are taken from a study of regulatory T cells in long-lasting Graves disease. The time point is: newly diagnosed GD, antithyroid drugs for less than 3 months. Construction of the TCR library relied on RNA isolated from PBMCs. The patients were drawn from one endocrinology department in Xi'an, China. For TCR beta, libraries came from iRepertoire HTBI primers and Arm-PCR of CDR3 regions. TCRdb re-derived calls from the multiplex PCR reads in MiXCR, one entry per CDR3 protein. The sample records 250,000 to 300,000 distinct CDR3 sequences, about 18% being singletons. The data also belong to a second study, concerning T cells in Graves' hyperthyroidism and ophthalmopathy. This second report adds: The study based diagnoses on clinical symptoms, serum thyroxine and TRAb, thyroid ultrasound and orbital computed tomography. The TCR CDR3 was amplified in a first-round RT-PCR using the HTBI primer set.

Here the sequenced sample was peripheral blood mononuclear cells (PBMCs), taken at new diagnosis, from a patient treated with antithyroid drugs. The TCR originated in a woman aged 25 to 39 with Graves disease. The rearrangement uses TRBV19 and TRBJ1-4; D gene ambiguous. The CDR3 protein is CASSSPRREEKLFF. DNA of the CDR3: TGTGCCAGTAGCTCACCCCGAAGGGAAGAAAAACTGTTTTTT. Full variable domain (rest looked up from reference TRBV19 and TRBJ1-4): DGGITQSPKYLFRKEGQNVTLSCEQNLNHDAMYWYRQDPGQGLRLIYYSQIVNDFQKGDIAEGYSVSREKKESFPLTVTSAQKNPTAFYLCASSSPRREEKLFFGSGTQLSVL.